These T cell receptor beta chains were read from a single sample in a study of Tregs in tolerant kidney transplant recipients. The protocol was immunoSEQ multiplex PCR, while the TCRdb copy is restricted to in-frame clones and leaves out a portion. The sample yields fewer than 20,000 clones, around 55% seen once. Their target antigens are unknown. The sequenced material came from Tregs from blood cultured with allogeneic cells. Receptors originate from a human donor in good health. Both conserved end residues are part of each CDR3. Each record gives: J gene, D gene, clone size, V gene, CDR3 protein, CDR3 DNA. A D gene is named only where the DNA matches it firmly. Clone sizes are given selectively: once, few, many, or a class where the clone is expanded.

TRBJ2-3,.,.,TRBV10-2,CASRLARTDTQYF,TGCGCCAGCCGGCTAGCTCGCACAGATACGCAGTATTTT
TRBJ1-5,.,.,TRBV7-6,CASSLVSNQPQHF,TGTGCCAGCAGCTTAGTCAGCAATCAGCCCCAGCATTTT
TRBJ2-1,.,.,TRBV6-5,CASSGRGAGYNEQFF,TGTGCCAGCAGTGGCCGGGGGGCGGGTTACAATGAGCAGTTCTTC
TRBJ1-3,TRBD1,.,TRBV18,CASSSLTGALSGNTIYF,TGTGCCAGCTCAAGCTTGACAGGGGCCCTCTCTGGAAACACCATATATTTT
TRBJ2-1,.,.,TRBV21-1,CASSKRQGRPTNEQFF,TGTGCCAGCAGCAAAAGACAGGGTAGGCCAACCAATGAGCAGTTCTTC
TRBJ1-4,TRBD1,.,TRBV7-9,CASSLLGQPNEKLFF,TGTGCCAGCAGCTTACTGGGACAGCCTAATGAAAAACTGTTTTTT
TRBJ1-1,TRBD1,.,TRBV4-2,CASSLTGGYEAFF,TGTGCCAGCAGCCTGACAGGGGGGTATGAAGCTTTCTTT
TRBJ1-2,.,.,TRBV9,CASSVDPITGLNGYTF,TGTGCCAGCAGCGTAGACCCCATCACAGGGCTCAATGGCTACACCTTC
TRBJ2-3,.,.,TRBV10-3,CAISEFQSSTDTQYF,TGTGCCATCAGTGAGTTCCAGAGTAGCACAGATACGCAGTATTTT
TRBJ1-2,.,few,TRBV27,CASKRTEGNYGYTF,TGTGCCAGCAAGAGGACGGAGGGAAACTATGGCTACACCTTC
TRBJ2-3,TRBD1,.,TRBV11-2,CASSLGIGGQTDTQYF,TGTGCCAGCAGCTTAGGGATAGGGGGCCAAACAGATACGCAGTATTTT
TRBJ1-2,TRBD1,medium-sized,TRBV10-3,CAISGTGVDYGYTF,TGTGCCATCAGTGGGACAGGGGTTGACTATGGCTACACCTTC
TRBJ1-3,TRBD1,.,TRBV18,CASSPGQGAGNTIYF,TGTGCCAGCTCACCGGGACAGGGGGCTGGAAACACCATATATTTT
TRBJ2-7,.,medium-sized,TRBV6-5,CASGRAPGEQYF,TGTGCCAGCGGGCGGGCCCCCGGCGAGCAGTACTTC
TRBJ1-1,.,medium-sized,TRBV21-1,CASSGYRTGENTEAFF,TGTGCCAGCAGCGGGTACCGGACAGGGGAGAACACTGAAGCTTTCTTT
TRBJ1-1,TRBD1,.,TRBV7-6,CASSQTPTGARAEAFF,TGTGCCAGCAGCCAGACGCCGACAGGGGCGAGAGCTGAAGCTTTCTTT
TRBJ2-3,.,.,TRBV30,CAWSVRVDTQYF,TGTGCCTGGAGTGTCAGGGTAGATACGCAGTATTTT
TRBJ2-3,.,.,TRBV29-1,CSWGWRHTDTQYF,TGCAGCTGGGGGTGGAGGCACACAGATACGCAGTATTTT
TRBJ1-2,.,.,TRBV6-5,CASSNAGGLNYGYTF,TGTGCCAGCAGCAACGCTGGGGGTTTGAACTATGGCTACACCTTC
TRBJ2-1,TRBD1,many,TRBV5-4,CASSAGGQVVQFF,TGTGCCAGCAGCGCCGGGGGACAGGTAGTTCAGTTCTTC
TRBJ2-5,TRBD2,.,TRBV19,CASSIGGRALQETQYF,TGTGCCAGTAGTATAGGTGGGAGGGCCCTCCAAGAGACCCAGTACTTC
TRBJ2-3,.,.,TRBV9,CASSGASTDTQYF,TGTGCCAGCAGCGGGGCTAGCACAGATACGCAGTATTTT
TRBJ2-7,.,.,TRBV4-2,CASSSPPYEQYF,TGTGCCAGCAGCTCCCCTCCCTACGAGCAGTACTTC
TRBJ2-7,.,medium-sized,TRBV6-1,CASSEEFSGNEQYF,TGTGCCAGCAGTGAAGAGTTTTCGGGGAACGAGCAGTACTTC
TRBJ2-5,.,.,TRBV10-3,CATRVGDMVEETQYF,TGTGCCACCCGGGTTGGGGACATGGTAGAAGAGACCCAGTACTTC